The clone carrying this T cell receptor (beta chain) was found a few times. Its antigen remains unknown. The sample belongs to a study of T cells after yellow fever vaccination. Study overall: SMART-Seq v4 Ultra Low Input handled preparation of low-cell-number fractions.

A universal primer site and UMIs were added as TCR cDNA was made by 5'RACE template switching. One entry per CDR3 protein results from TCRdb running MiXCR on the 5' RACE reads. This table holds 340,000 or so distinct CDR3 sequences, around an eighth found once. In germline, CDR1 is SGHAT, CDR2 FQNNGV. The CDR3 consists of 17 residues. V was pared by 1 base and J by 5 bases, with 15 bases between. The study's findings and limits: The secondary T-cell response peaked on day 5, not day 15, but was weaker.

The genes are TRBV11-2 and TRBJ1-6; no firm D call. Here the sequenced sample was CD4+ T cells sorted from PBMCs, taken 15 days after the yellow fever booster vaccination. The clonotype originates from a young man who received the YFV17D yellow fever vaccine. CDR3 residues: CASSLVSEPWDNSPLHF. CDR3 coding DNA: TGTGCCAGCAGCTTAGTTTCAGAACCCTGGGATAATTCACCCCTCCACTTT.